The text below deals with one T cell receptor beta chain. The entry originates in a study of OX40 agonist ivuxolimab in advanced cancers. Looking at the study overall: In this trial design, patients received ivuxolimab intravenously at 0.01 to 10 mg/kg every 2 weeks. Patients enrolled in dose escalation were diagnosed with hepatocellular carcinoma, melanoma, renal cell or head and neck cancer.

Trimming removed 6 bases at V and 2 bases at J, with 14 bases between. CDR1 MNHEY and CDR2 SVGAGI come from the germline V gene. CDR3 size: 14 residues. The repertoire was sequenced with immunoSEQ multiplex PCR; TCRdb's copy has only in-frame clones and lacks some. Among some 78,000 clones listed, approximately 90% were seen once. The chain employs TRBV6-5 and TRBJ2-7; possible D gene TRBD1, 6 bases. The sequence came from an adult with an advanced solid tumor such as melanoma, head and neck, liver or kidney cancer. Source: CD4+ or CD8+ T cells sorted from blood, taken in a trial of the OX40 agonist ivuxolimab. The CDR3 bases are TGTGCCAGCAGGGGACACGGCCCCCCCTACGAGCAGTACTTC. It yields the protein CASRGHGPPYEQYF.